This TCR beta chain was documented in a study of molecular identifiers for immune sequencing clone quantification (dated 2018 in TCRdb). About the investigation overall: For a replicate experiment, RNA from around 20,000 or 100,000 naive CD8 T cells was divided into five aliquots, of which four were sequenced. The study was a methods study using CD8 T cells to benchmark molecular-identifier clustering-based TCR repertoire sequencing (MIDCIRS) and TCR RNA copy counting.

Libraries of naive CD8 T cells were built from anywhere between roughly 18,000 and 1,000,000 sorted cells, with 10%, 30% or 50% of the purified RNA used. Naive CD8 T cells, defined as CD8+CD4-CCR7+CD45RA+, were FACS-sorted into RLT Plus buffer on a BD FACSAria II. To test detection sensitivity, Jurkat RNA equivalent to under 12 TCR copies was spiked into samples of about 18,000-1,000,000 naive CD8 T cells. CD8 T cells were enriched using RosetteSep CD8+ T Cell Enrichment Cocktail and Ficoll-Paque, and the enriched cells then underwent ACK red cell lysis. Preparation of the library involved PCR. The sequencing machine was an Illumina HiSeq 4000. Bulk TCR libraries were generated as previously described, with the TCR primers listed in Table S5 used. Total RNA was purified with the Qiagen AllPrep DNA/RNA kit. Before analysis, reads from multiple sequencing runs of the same library were pooled. Under the source paper's analysis protocol: Reads were retained only if their TCR constant sequence matched exactly, and those retained reads were trimmed to 150 nt and grouped according to their 12-nt molecular barcodes. Reads inside each barcode group were sub-clustered using a 15% Levenshtein threshold, and a quality-weighted consensus sequence was constructed for each RNA molecule. Non-functional sequences were filtered out, along with any lower-count sequence sitting one edit away from another sequence. Based on fitting two negative binomial distributions, any barcode sub-cluster with under 20% of the maximum read count was discarded. TCRdb reworked the public reads: Q25 trimming with fastp, MiXCR clone assembly, productive beta chains retained. Here each entry gathers all rows of one CDR3 protein and keeps the most common genes and DNA. Clone size and V and J calls follow TCRdb, not the original study. The sample table lists approximately 550,000 distinct CDR3 sequences, about 21% of them with a count of one. About 0.84% of the sample comes from the top ten.

Study-wide conclusions, independent of this receptor: A single cell's worth of spiked-in Jurkat TCR RNA was reported detectable even among about a million naive CD8 T cells. When barcode sub-clustering was not used, chimeric consensus sequences inflated TCR diversity, with chimeras reaching as high as 47%. Spiked-in Jurkat TCR RNA (about 10 copies' worth), which is not part of the donor repertoire, was contained in the naive libraries. Approximately 3.3 recovered TCR RNA copies per cell were obtained by modeling, versus approximately 9 by digital PCR, implying a capture efficiency of about 30%. Clones above 20 RNA copies held over 97% of molecules in CMV-specific effector cells but under 1% in naive cells. Highly expanded clone sizes could be underestimated if identical TCR molecules share a barcode.

On this clonotype itself: This receptor's antigen is unknown. This clone may be a read error of a much larger clone one base away.

Sequenced: naive CD8+ T cells from blood, with Jurkat cell RNA spiked in. This specimen's cell subset or site label, interpreted: FACS-sorted CD8+CD4-CCR7+CD45RA+ naive T cells. The sequence came from a human donor in good health. Some libraries in this study had Jurkat cell RNA spiked in.

At the DNA level, the sequence is TGTGCCGGCAGTTTTGCGAAGGGGACTTACGAGCAGTACTTC. Translated, it gives CAGSFAKGTYEQYF. The receptor chain draws on TRBV28 and TRBJ2-7, and TRBD2 may be the D gene, going by 6 matching bases. The CDR3 has 14 amino acids, counting the end cysteine and phenylalanine. The CDR3 DNA has 42 bases and is translated from base 1. CDR1 and CDR2, looked up from the germline V gene, are MDHEN and SYDVKM.